This T cell receptor (beta chain) was identified in a study of immune heterogeneity within non-small cell lung tumors. Trimming left V 4 bases short and J 2 bases short, with 11 bases between. Germline values: CDR1 SEHNR, CDR2 FQNEAQ (reference sequence). The CDR3 contains 14 residues. This clonotype has ten or more counts. Amplifying TCR beta CDR3 involved multiplex PCR carried out with 32 V and 13 J primers. TCRdb itself ran the multiplex PCR reads through MiXCR, one entry per CDR3 protein. The sample has roughly 15,000 distinct CDR3 sequences, approximately 30% seen once. As template, the study used bulk tumor genomic DNA at 500 to 750 ng per sample. During surgery, several far-apart biopsies were obtained from every primary tumor. Samples came from untreated patients having curative surgery for newly diagnosed non-small cell lung cancer.

The rearrangement uses TRBV7-9 and TRBJ2-5; possibly TRBD1 for D (6 bases). The source material was lung tumor tissue. The sequence was obtained from a man in his forties with non-small cell lung cancer. CDR3 residues: CASSSGQPQETQYF. The CDR3 bases are TGTGCCAGCAGCTCCGGACAGCCACAAGAGACCCAGTACTTC.